This T cell receptor beta chain was sequenced for a study of blood T cells in healthy people across ages. The authors ran a second PCR of roughly 6 to 11 cycles using a sample-barcoded 5' primer and a J-beta primer mix. TCRdb processed the 5' RACE reads anew with MiXCR; each CDR3 protein has one entry. The table lists 450,000 to 650,000 distinct CDR3 sequences, nearly 25% of them singletons. Per germline, CDR1 SGHRS and CDR2 YFSETQ. CDR3 size: 16 residues. J gave up 6 bases and V 3 bases, and 14 bases lay outside the gene matches. In addition, the sample was reused for a study of T cells of mothers and their children. That work states: Over 8 million reads per mother and 2.5 million to 3.5 million per child were obtained.

The sequencing sample was made of blood. This chain connects TRBV5-1 to TRBJ1-1; 7 nucleotides match TRBD1. The sequence came from a boy under 18 in good health. CDR3 sequence: CASSSRTGPGGPEAFF. The CDR3 DNA is TGCGCCAGCAGCTCCCGGACAGGACCGGGGGGTCCTGAAGCTTTCTTT. The complete variable domain, with remaining parts taken from reference TRBV5-1 and TRBJ1-1, reads KAGVTQTPRYLIKTRGQQVTLSCSPISGHRSVSWYQQTPGQGLQFLFEYFSETQRNKGNFPGRFSGRQFSNSRSEMNVSTLELGDSALYLCASSSRTGPGGPEAFFGQGTRLTVV.